The 13 T cell receptor beta chains below were found in one sample sequenced in a study of T cell responses to AZD1222 COVID-19 vaccine. Measured with immunoSEQ multiplex PCR; TCRdb has only the in-frame clones, and not every one. In the table there are 130,000 to 150,000 clones, approximately 94% of which are singletons. Here the sequenced sample was peripheral blood, taken on day 0 of AZD1222 vaccination. The receptors were gathered from an adult in good health.

This clone was found a few times. This sequence joins TRBV19 and TRBJ1-1; no clear D gene. There are 12 residues in the CDR3. Trimming pared 8 bases from V and 0 bases from J, leaving 7 bases between. Germline CDR1 is LNHDA and CDR2 is SQIVND (reference sequence). The CDR3: CASWRMNTEAFF. Here the CDR3 DNA reads TGTGCCAGTTGGCGGATGAACACTGAAGCTTTCTTT.

V is TRBV2 and J is TRBJ2-3, with TRBD2 matching over 10 bases. CDR3 length: 15 amino acids. Trimming cost V 7 bases and J 2 bases; bases outside gene matches: 6. Germline lookup yields CDR1 SNHLY and CDR2 FYNNEI. This CDR3 reads CASKALAGFTDTQYF. The CDR3 DNA reads as TGTGCCAGCAAGGCACTAGCGGGGTTCACAGATACGCAGTATTTT.

The genes are TRBV2 and TRBJ1-4, with a possible D match to TRBD1 (6 bases). The CDR3 totals 14 residues. Germline CDR1 reads SNHLY; CDR2 reads FYNNEI. The V gene lost 8 bases and the J gene lost 5 bases, with 15 bases spanning the gap. The CDR3 nucleotides read TGTGCCAGCTTATATGGGACACGGAATGAAAAACTGTTTTTT. It is translated as CASLYGTRNEKLFF.

This clone was recorded once. The chain has TRBV6-5 and TRBJ2-5, with no clear D. This CDR3 is 14 amino acids long. CDR1 is MNHEY and CDR2 is SVGAGI in the germline V gene. Trimming left V 0 bases short and J 2 bases short, with 7 bases between. Written as DNA, the CDR3 is TGTGCCAGCAGTTACTCGAGCGTACAAGAGACCCAGTACTTC. Residues: CASSYSSVQETQYF.

The genes are TRBV10-2 and TRBJ2-5; 13 nucleotides agree with TRBD2. The CDR3 has 18 amino acids. After removal of 8 bases from V and 5 bases from J, the junction contained 17 bases not matched to a gene. Germline V gene sequence: CDR1 WSHSY, CDR2 SAAADI. CDR3 coding DNA: TGCGCCAGCCAGCCATTCGGACTAGCGGGGGATAAAGAGGAGACCCAGTACTTC. Encoded protein: CASQPFGLAGDKEETQYF.

The chain has TRBV5-8 and TRBJ2-7; D might be TRBD1 (6 bases). Trimming left V 2 bases short and J 0 bases short, with 15 bases between. In germline, CDR1 is SGHTS, CDR2 YDEGEE. The CDR3 spans 16 residues. The CDR3 is CASSFPLTGNSYEQYF. For the CDR3, the DNA is TGTGCCAGCAGCTTTCCCTTAACAGGGAACTCCTACGAGCAGTACTTC.

The CDR3 DNA reads as TGTGCCAGCAGCTTAGGGCCAGGGGCCGGAAACACCATATATTTT. Its protein is CASSLGPGAGNTIYF. The chain carries TRBV7-9 and TRBJ1-3; perhaps TRBD1 as D (6 bases). Germline CDR1 is SEHNR and CDR2 is FQNEAQ (reference sequence). The CDR3 contains 15 residues. Trimming removed 1 base from V and 4 bases from J, with 11 bases in between.

V and J are TRBV28 and TRBJ1-1; TRBD1 matches at 7 bases. This CDR3 comprises 14 residues. Looked up from germline, CDR1 is MDHEN and CDR2 is SYDVKM. Trimming at V came to 5 bases and at J to 6 bases, leaving 9 bases not matched to a gene. CDR3 protein: CASSQGGLSAEAFF. The CDR3 DNA reads as TGTGCCAGCAGTCAGGGGGGACTGAGCGCTGAAGCTTTCTTT.

The chain employs TRBV19 and TRBJ2-2; 10 bases map to TRBD1. There are 19 residues in the CDR3. In germline, CDR1 is LNHDA, CDR2 SQIVND (reference sequence). V was pared by 3 bases and J by 7 bases, with 17 bases of the junction left unmatched. CDR3 sequence (DNA): TGTGCCAGTAGTATTTCGGGGACAGGGGTCCTCCGACGGGGCGGGGAGCTGTTTTTT. Its translation: CASSISGTGVLRRGGELFF.

The rearrangement uses TRBV5-1 and TRBJ1-2; the D gene is possibly TRBD1 (5 bases). V lost 2 bases and J 6 bases, leaving 11 bases between the germline ends. CDR3 length: 13 amino acids. In germline, CDR1 is SGHRS, CDR2 YFSETQ. CDR3 nucleotide sequence: TGCGCCAGCAGCTTTAGGGGAGATGATGGCTACACCTTC. The encoded protein is CASSFRGDDGYTF.

The CDR3 DNA follows: TGTGCCAGTAGTATAGTGAGCTCTGGAAACACCATATATTTT. It specifies CASSIVSSGNTIYF. The J gene is TRBJ1-3, the V gene TRBV19; D remains ambiguous. This CDR3 is 14 amino acids long. Germline CDR1 reads LNHDA; CDR2 reads SQIVND (reference sequence). Trimming took 1 base from V and 0 from J, leaving 4 bases between them.

The chain links TRBV13 to TRBJ2-2; TRBD2 agrees at 9 bases. This CDR3 region has 19 residues. Germline V gene sequence: CDR1 PRHDT, CDR2 FYEKMQ (reference sequence). J gave up 4 bases and V 6 bases, and 18 bases lay outside the gene matches. CDR3 in amino acids: CASSPRRVTAGGGTGELFF. The DNA for the CDR3 is TGTGCCAGCAGTCCACGCAGAGTTACAGCGGGAGGTGGCACCGGGGAGCTGTTTTTT. Looking up the rest from reference TRBV13 and TRBJ2-2 gives the full variable domain: AAGVIQSPRHLIKEKRETATLKCYPIPRHDTVYWYQQGPGQDPQFLISFYEKMQSDKGSIPDRFSAQQFSDYHSELNMSSLELGDSALYFCASSPRRVTAGGGTGELFFGEGSRLTVL.

V is TRBV19 and J is TRBJ1-1, with D perhaps matching TRBD1 (5 bases). Per germline, CDR1 LNHDA and CDR2 SQIVND (reference sequence). Deletions cut 6 bases from V and 1 base from J, with 9 bases between. This CDR3 comprises 13 residues. CDR3 DNA: TGTGCCAGTAGCACGGGGGGGAACACTGAAGCTTTCTTT. Amino acid sequence: CASSTGGNTEAFF.